The clone carrying this T cell receptor (beta chain) was seen just once. In the authors' methods: Quantification of nucleated cells was approximated via reference gene primer amplification. This table comes from immunoSEQ multiplex PCR, and its TCRdb copy is limited to in-frame clones, with some not included. Clonal size and the V and J genes are those of that table, whereas D and trimming came from the DNA. The data contain about 180,000 clones, about 82% of them singletons. The record originates from a study of blood T cell repertoires in COVID-19. Overall study: There were acute and convalescent COVID-19 samples, and they came from the United States, Italy and Spain. T cells, B-cell-depleted T cells, or PBMCs supplied cDNA or gDNA.

Sequencing was done on a sample of peripheral blood. This receptor was identified in a man aged 50 to 60 with active or convalescent COVID-19.

The chain's CDR3 is CASKTSGTHEQYF. As DNA, the CDR3 is TGCGCCAGCAAGACTAGCGGGACCCACGAGCAGTACTTC. The chain is built from TRBV5-1 and TRBJ2-7; 11 nucleotides agree with TRBD2. The CDR3 loop spans 13 amino acids. V gave up 6 bases and J gave up 5 bases; unmatched junction bases: 4. Germline lookup yields CDR1 SGHRS and CDR2 YFSETQ.